This T cell receptor (beta chain) was identified during a study of OX40 agonist ivuxolimab in advanced cancers. Study summary: A mean age of approximately 60 years, range roughly 20 to 80, was recorded, and 70% to 85% were male. Earlier treatment with anti-PD-1, anti-PD-L1 or anti-CTLA-4 was permitted, and around 36% had received some. General study results and limits: Researchers report that CD8+ T cells had, on average, more expanded clones than CD4+. CD4+ and CD8+ blood T cells expanded clonally by week 6 at 0.1 to 3.0 mg/kg.

Produced via immunoSEQ multiplex PCR; TCRdb's table is partial and in-frame only. The sample holds some 60,000 clones; around four fifths are singletons and the top ten take approximately 4.5%. As to this clone: The target antigen is unknown.

CDR3 length: 11 residues. Germline CDR1 reads DFQATT; CDR2 reads SNEGSKA (reference sequence). V gave up 6 bases and J gave up 6 bases; unmatched junction bases: 3. This chain links TRBV20-1 with TRBJ1-1, with 8 bases that match TRBD1. This sequence originates from an adult with an advanced solid tumor such as melanoma, head and neck, liver or kidney cancer. The sample in question was CD4+ or CD8+ T cells sorted from blood, obtained in a trial of the OX40 agonist ivuxolimab. The CDR3 reads CSAGTGSEAFF. The CDR3 DNA reads as TGCAGTGCAGGGACAGGCTCTGAAGCTTTCTTT.